Listed below are T cell receptor beta chains from one sample, sequenced in a study of patients and donors after allogeneic stem cell transplantation. TCRdb used MiXCR to reprocess the RT-PCR reads, holding one entry per CDR3 protein. The top ten hold over 70% of the sample, which has 20,000 or so distinct CDR3 sequences, roughly 43% seen once. Sequencing input: blood, either unsorted or a sorted T cell fraction (not recorded which). Receptors originate from a human donor who was either an allogeneic HSCT recipient or a stem cell or donor lymphocyte infusion donor (not recorded which). It is not recorded whose cells these are; they may come from a transplant donor. Both conserved end residues are trimmed from each CDR3. Fields, in order: clone size, J gene, V gene, CDR3 protein. Clone size is shown for a subset of rows, as once, few, many or a class of expanded clone.

>few|TRBJ1-2|TRBV27
ASRKPGQGVYGYT
>few|TRBJ1-1|TRBV12-3/TRBV12-4
ASRTGGWTEAF
>.|TRBJ2-5|TRBV11-2
ASSYGNNPGETQY
>.|TRBJ2-4|TRBV4-2
ASSQTLASTKNIQY
>.|TRBJ2-7|TRBV2
ASTFGSSYEQY
>few|TRBJ1-2|TRBV5-4
ASSSNRGGYT
>.|TRBJ1-2|TRBV5-1
ASSLDRGYGYT
>.|TRBJ1-5|TRBV4-2
ASSQDGQPQH
>.|TRBJ2-7|TRBV20-1
SARAWTGNTYEQY
>.|TRBJ2-1|TRBV5-1
ASSFGLDNEQF
>few|TRBJ2-7|TRBV6-5
ASSSTSPGLYEQY
>once|TRBJ2-7|TRBV7-9
ASSLSRQGTYEQY
>.|TRBJ1-1|TRBV12-3/TRBV12-4
ASSFRRAGSKGAF
>few|TRBJ1-5|TRBV18
ASSPLQGSNQPQH
>many|TRBJ1-5|TRBV11-2
ASSPDSSNQPQH
>once|TRBJ2-2|TRBV7-2
ASSLLLAGGPGELF
>.|TRBJ1-5|TRBV10-3
ASETGGGNQPQH
>.|TRBJ1-1|TRBV20-1
SATVYWLCTEAF
>.|TRBJ1-1|TRBV7-9
ASSRQINTEAF
>.|TRBJ1-3|TRBV7-2
ASSQKGVTAHSGNTIY
>.|TRBJ1-5|TRBV6-1
ASGASNQPQH
>few|TRBJ1-5|TRBV6-1
ASSEGYSNQPQH
>.|TRBJ2-7|TRBV29-1
SVLTGKEQY
>few|TRBJ1-4|TRBV9
ASSSRPGQGDGKLF
>.|TRBJ1-3|TRBV4-1
ASSQDKQSISGNTIY
>.|TRBJ1-2|TRBV7-8
ASSLVNSRGYT
>few|TRBJ2-7|TRBV4-1
ASSLIQRSYEQY
>few|TRBJ1-1|TRBV9
ASSVAGLDEAF
>.|TRBJ1-1|TRBV7-9
ASIHGQKNTEAF
>few|TRBJ1-2|TRBV5-1
ASSLAGTGRSMGYT
>many|TRBJ1-2|TRBV29-1
SVEGLGGNYGYT
>.|TRBJ1-3|TRBV6-6
ASSYEANLSGNTIY
>.|TRBJ1-6|TRBV4-1
ASSQDFLRGNSPLH
>.|TRBJ1-2|TRBV6-1
ATHFDGSYGYT
>.|TRBJ1-1|TRBV6-5
ASSTGRSIKAF
>few|TRBJ2-1|TRBV12-3/TRBV12-4
ASSLGGTSYNEQF
>.|TRBJ2-1|TRBV6-5
ASSLAGGLRNEQF
>.|TRBJ2-2|TRBV5-1
ASSRGQGGTGELF
>few|TRBJ1-2|TRBV6-5
ASRRNRAGPGYGYT
>.|TRBJ2-7|TRBV24-1
ATSDKTGMGEQY